One and the same sample provided the 23 T cell receptor beta chains below, sequenced in a study of cytomegalovirus exposure and HLA in healthy donors. Assay: immunoSEQ multiplex PCR; the TCRdb copy retains only in-frame clones and omits some. The data hold 110,000 to 150,000 clones, with roughly 90% observed a single time. The sample taken for sequencing was PBMCs. These receptors originate from a man aged 18 to 30 in good health and CMV-seronegative.

The chain has TRBV5-1 and TRBJ2-1; 15 positions match TRBD2. The germline gives CDR1 SGHRS, CDR2 YFSETQ. The CDR3 is 17 residues long. V was clipped by 1 base and J by 8 bases; unmatched bases: 7. The CDR3 DNA reads as TGCGCCAGCAGCTTGCTAAGGACTAGCGGGAGGGTAGATGAGCAGTTCTTC. Protein: CASSLLRTSGRVDEQFF.

CDR3 sequence reads: CASSSRQGARDGYTF. In DNA, the CDR3 is TGTGCCAGCAGCTCTAGACAGGGGGCTAGGGATGGCTACACCTTC. The chain couples TRBV5-6 to TRBJ1-2; TRBD1 matches at 10 bases. The CDR3 loop spans 15 amino acids. Germline lookup yields CDR1 SGHDT and CDR2 YYEEEE. The V segment lost 3 bases and the J segment 6 bases; nucleotides outside the gene matches: 8.

The V gene is TRBV9, the J gene TRBJ2-3, with D hard to call. Germline-derived CDR1 and CDR2 are SGDLS and YYNGEE. Deletions cut 0 bases from V and 0 bases from J, with 11 bases between. The CDR3 extends over 16 amino acids. This CDR3 reads CASSVAGSTSTDTQYF. The CDR3 coding sequence is TGTGCCAGCAGCGTAGCGGGTTCGACTAGCACAGATACGCAGTATTTT.

The chain recombines TRBV5-5 with TRBJ1-5; weak D call: TRBD1 (6 bases). V gave up 0 bases and J gave up 0 bases, with 13 bases separating them. Germline CDR1 reads SGHKS; CDR2 reads YYEKEE (reference sequence). This CDR3 comprises 17 residues. The CDR3 region has the DNA TGTGCCAGCAGCTTGGAGGACAGAACATATAGCAATCAGCCCCAGCATTTT. Its protein is CASSLEDRTYSNQPQHF. Looking up the rest from reference TRBV5-5 and TRBJ1-5 gives the full variable domain: DAGVTQSPTHLIKTRGQQVTLRCSPISGHKSVSWYQQVLGQGPQFIFQYYEKEERGRGNFPDRFSARQFPNYSSELNVNALLLGDSALYLCASSLEDRTYSNQPQHFGDGTRLSIL.

This clone was seen only a few times. J is TRBJ2-1 and V is TRBV12-2; the D call TRBD2 from the table was never checked on the DNA. TRBV12-2 is a pseudogene locus. The CDR3 loop spans 17 amino acids. The CDR3 region has the DNA TGTGCAAGTCGCTTAGCGATTGGTAGCGGGTTGGGCAATGAGCAGTTCTTC. Translation: CASRLAIGSGLGNEQFF.

This sequence joins TRBV10-3 and TRBJ2-3; a weak D match, TRBD2 (7 bases). CDR1 ENHRY and CDR2 SYGVKD come from the germline V gene. V gave up 3 bases and J gave up 1 base, with 20 bases separating them. The CDR3 covers 18 residues. The CDR3 sequence is CAISDWGGAGFGTDTQYF. For the CDR3, the DNA is TGTGCCATCAGTGATTGGGGGGGCGCCGGTTTTGGCACAGATACGCAGTATTTT.

The CDR3 DNA sequence: TGTGCCAGCAGCGTTGGGCCTTTTGAAGCTTTCTTT. Encoded protein: CASSVGPFEAFF. This chain uses TRBV2 with TRBJ1-1, with D hard to call. Germline CDR1 SNHLY, CDR2 FYNNEI. CDR3 length: 12 residues. Trimming pared 6 bases from V and 7 bases from J, leaving 12 bases between.

The chain employs TRBV14 and TRBJ1-2, with 8 nucleotides matching TRBD1. Trimming cost V 3 bases and J 4 bases; bases outside gene matches: 10. The V gene's germline CDR1 is SGHDN and CDR2 FVKESK. The CDR3 extends over 16 amino acids. Written as DNA, the CDR3 is TGTGCCAGCAGCCATGGACGGGACAGGCGATCCTATGGCTACACCTTC. Protein sequence: CASSHGRDRRSYGYTF.

This chain links TRBV4-2 with TRBJ2-3; 7 bases fit TRBD2. The CDR3 contains 16 residues. CDR1 LGHNA and CDR2 YNFKEQ come from the germline V gene. J lost 4 bases, V lost 0 bases, and 7 bases had no gene match. CDR3 nucleotides: TGTGCCAGCAGCCAAGAAAAGGCTAGCGGTTCAGATACGCAGTATTTT. Residues: CASSQEKASGSDTQYF.

The J gene is TRBJ2-7, the V gene TRBV27; TRBD2 matches at 8 bases. Germline V gene data show CDR1 as MNHEY and CDR2 as SMNVEV (reference sequence). The CDR3 extends over 13 amino acids. The J segment lost 5 bases and the V segment lost 11 bases, leaving 11 bases of the junction unmatched. Written as DNA, the CDR3 is TGTGCCGGACCCGGGACTAGGATCCACGAGCAGTACGTC. Its translation is CAGPGTRIHEQYV.

This chain connects TRBV5-1 to TRBJ1-2, with D unclear. V lost 1 base and J lost 1, with 8 bases in between. Germline values: CDR1 SGHRS, CDR2 YFSETQ. The CDR3 is 14 amino acids. The CDR3 region is CASSLHSLNYGYTF. As DNA, the CDR3 is TGCGCCAGCAGCTTGCACAGCCTTAACTATGGCTACACCTTC. Complete variable domain (other parts from reference TRBV5-1 and TRBJ1-2): KAGVTQTPRYLIKTRGQQVTLSCSPISGHRSVSWYQQTPGQGLQFLFEYFSETQRNKGNFPGRFSGRQFSNSRSEMNVSTLELGDSALYLCASSLHSLNYGYTFGSGTRLTVV.

The chain employs TRBV7-3 and TRBJ1-1; TRBD1 is a possible D gene (5 bases). This CDR3 has 14 amino acids. The germline CDR1 and CDR2 sequences are SGHTA and FQGTGA. The V and J ends lost 2 bases and 2 bases respectively, with 9 bases between them. The CDR3 nucleotides read TGTGCCAGCAGCTTACAGGGAGGAAACACTGAAGCTTTCTTT. Translation gives CASSLQGGNTEAFF. Full variable domain (missing parts from reference TRBV7-3 and TRBJ1-1): GAGVSQTPSNKVTEKGKYVELRCDPISGHTALYWYRQSLGQGPEFLIYFQGTGAADDSGLPNDRFFAVRPEGSVSTLKIQRTERGDSAVYLCASSLQGGNTEAFFGQGTRLTVV.

The chain links TRBV2 to TRBJ1-1; D is ambiguous. Looked up from germline, CDR1 is SNHLY and CDR2 is FYNNEI. This CDR3 has 12 amino acids. Between the trimmed V and J ends, which lost 0 bases and 10 bases, there was a span of 9 bases. Here the CDR3 DNA reads TGTGCCAGCAGTGAAGCTCGAGGAGGAGCTTTCTTT. Translation: CASSEARGGAFF.

The chain links TRBV25-1 to TRBJ2-6; tentative D call: TRBD1 (6 bases). The CDR3 is 16 residues long. CDR1 is MGHDK, CDR2 SYGVNS, per germline. The V and J ends lost 4 bases and 1 base respectively, with 11 bases between them. CDR3 in amino acids: CASSVPRGSGANVLTF. The CDR3 DNA reads TGTGCCAGCAGTGTCCCCAGGGGTTCTGGGGCCAACGTCCTGACTTTC. Looking up the rest from reference TRBV25-1 and TRBJ2-6 gives the full variable domain: EADIYQTPRYLVIGTGKKITLECSQTMGHDKMYWYQQDPGMELHLIHYSYGVNSTEKGDLSSESTVSRIRTEHFPLTLESARPSHTSQYLCASSVPRGSGANVLTFGAGSRLTVL.

V gene TRBV5-1 combines with J gene TRBJ1-2; 7 bases agree with TRBD1. CDR1 SGHRS and CDR2 YFSETQ come from the germline V gene. The trim removed 4 bases at V and 6 bases at J, leaving 12 bases unmatched. The CDR3 runs 15 residues. The CDR3 nucleotides are TGCGCCAGCAGCAGTTCCGGGACAGATTACGATGGCTACACCTTC. Translation: CASSSSGTDYDGYTF.

This chain links TRBV5-1 with TRBJ2-3, with 11 bases that match TRBD2. The CDR3 spans 17 residues. The junction had 9 bases not matched to a gene; V was cut back by 0 bases and J by 6 bases. Germline V gene sequence: CDR1 SGHRS, CDR2 YFSETQ. CDR3 coding DNA: TGCGCCAGCAGCTTGGGGGCACTAGCGGGGGCAGGGGATACGCAGTATTTT. Protein: CASSLGALAGAGDTQYF.

This clone has just one count. J is TRBJ1-1 and V is TRBV19, with a tentative D call TRBD1 (5 bases). V lost 2 bases and J 2 bases, leaving 9 bases between the germline ends. Germline V gene lookup returns CDR1 LNHDA and CDR2 SQIVND (reference sequence). The CDR3 extends over 14 amino acids. Here the CDR3 DNA reads TGTGCCAGTAGTATACAGGGCGCCAACACTGAAGCTTTCTTT. Translating it yields CASSIQGANTEAFF.

V is TRBV7-9 and J is TRBJ2-3; maybe TRBD2 (5 bases). The CDR3 is made up of 13 amino acids. Germline V gene data show CDR1 as SEHNR and CDR2 as FQNEAQ (reference sequence). V dropped 5 bases and J dropped 4 bases, with 10 bases sitting between them. The CDR3 is CASSLIAPDTQYF. DNA for the CDR3: TGTGCCAGCAGCCTAATAGCGCCAGATACGCAGTATTTT. Combining the CDR3 with reference TRBV7-9 and TRBJ2-3 gives the whole variable domain DTGVSQNPRHKITKRGQNVTFRCDPISEHNRLYWYRQTLGQGPEFLTYFQNEAQLEKSRLLSDRFSAERPKGSFSTLEIQRTEQGDSAMYLCASSLIAPDTQYFGPGTRLTVL.

By share, this clone ranks as medium-sized. This chain joins TRBV6-1 and TRBJ2-5, with 12 bases matching TRBD2. The germline CDR1 and CDR2 sequences are MNHNS and SASEGT. V lost 2 bases to trimming and J lost 4 bases; unmatched junction nucleotides: 2. This CDR3 is built from 15 residues. CDR3 sequence (DNA): TGTGCCAGCAGTGAACTAGCGGGGGGGCCAGAGACCCAGTACTTC. It is translated as CASSELAGGPETQYF.

The J gene is TRBJ2-4, the V gene TRBV7-9, with D perhaps matching TRBD1 (6 bases). Germline V gene sequence: CDR1 SEHNR, CDR2 FQNEAQ (reference sequence). The CDR3 is 14 amino acids. V lost 1 base to trimming and J lost 8 bases, with 12 bases between them. CDR3 amino acids: CASSLGDQGHIQYF. The CDR3 nucleotides read TGTGCCAGCAGCTTAGGTGATCAGGGGCACATTCAGTACTTC.

This clone was seen a handful of times. V gene TRBV29-1 combines with J gene TRBJ2-7; TRBD1 agrees at 8 bases. CDR3 length: 16 residues. With V trimmed by 6 bases and J by 2 bases, 15 bases remained unmatched. The germline V gene encodes CDR1 SQVTM and CDR2 ANQGSEA. As DNA, the CDR3 is TGCAGCGTGGCGAGCTCCAGGGGGCGGAGGGCCTACGAGCAGTACTTC. This gives the protein CSVASSRGRRAYEQYF.

For the CDR3, the DNA is TGTGCCTGGAGTAGCGTTTACGAGCAGTACTTC. This sequence encodes CAWSSVYEQYF. This chain uses TRBV30 with TRBJ2-7, with no clear D. V shed 2 bases and J shed 4 bases, with 6 bases lying between them. The CDR3 runs to 11 residues. Germline CDR1 is GTSNPN and CDR2 is SVGIG (reference sequence).

This sequence joins TRBV11-3 and TRBJ2-3, with unresolved D. The germline gives CDR1 SGHNT, CDR2 YENEEA. CDR3 length: 13 residues. Trimming removed 3 bases at V and 2 bases at J, with 6 bases between. CDR3 sequence reads: CASSFQNTDTQYF. The DNA for the CDR3 is TGTGCCAGCAGCTTTCAGAACACAGATACGCAGTATTTT.